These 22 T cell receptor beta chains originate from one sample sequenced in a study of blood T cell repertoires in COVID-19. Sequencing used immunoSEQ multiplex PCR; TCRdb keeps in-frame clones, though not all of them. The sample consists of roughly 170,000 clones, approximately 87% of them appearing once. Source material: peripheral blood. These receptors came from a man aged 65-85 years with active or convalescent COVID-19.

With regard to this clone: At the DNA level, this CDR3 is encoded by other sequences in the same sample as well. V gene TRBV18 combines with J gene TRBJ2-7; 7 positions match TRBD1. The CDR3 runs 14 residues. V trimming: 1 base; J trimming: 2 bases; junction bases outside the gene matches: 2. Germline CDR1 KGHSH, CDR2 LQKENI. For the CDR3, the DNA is TGTGCCAGCTCACCACGAACAGGGGCCTACGAGCAGTACTTC. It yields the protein CASSPRTGAYEQYF.

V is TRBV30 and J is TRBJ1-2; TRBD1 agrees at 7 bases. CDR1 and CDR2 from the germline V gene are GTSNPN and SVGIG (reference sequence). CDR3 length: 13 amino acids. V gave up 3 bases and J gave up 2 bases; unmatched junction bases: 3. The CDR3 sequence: CAWSAQGNYGYTF. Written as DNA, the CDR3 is TGTGCCTGGAGCGCACAGGGGAACTATGGCTACACCTTC.

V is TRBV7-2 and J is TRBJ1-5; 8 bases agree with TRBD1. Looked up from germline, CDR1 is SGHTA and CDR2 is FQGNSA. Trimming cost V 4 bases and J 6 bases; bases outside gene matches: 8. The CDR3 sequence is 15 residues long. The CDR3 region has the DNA TGTGCCAGCAGCTACTCCGGGACAGGTGGTCAGCCCCAGCATTTT. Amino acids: CASSYSGTGGQPQHF.

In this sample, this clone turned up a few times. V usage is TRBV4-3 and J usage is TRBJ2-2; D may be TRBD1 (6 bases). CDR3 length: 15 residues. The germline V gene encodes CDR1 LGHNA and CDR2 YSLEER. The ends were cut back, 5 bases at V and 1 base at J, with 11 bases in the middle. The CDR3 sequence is CASSARDKNTGELFF. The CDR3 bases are TGCGCCAGCAGCGCCCGGGACAAGAACACCGGGGAGCTGTTTTTT.

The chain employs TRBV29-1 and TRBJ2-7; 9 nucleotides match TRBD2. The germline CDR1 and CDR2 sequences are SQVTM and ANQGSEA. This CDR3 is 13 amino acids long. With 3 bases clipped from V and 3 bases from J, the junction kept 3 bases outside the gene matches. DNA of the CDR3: TGCAGCGTTGAGACTAGCGGATACTACGAGCAGTACTTC. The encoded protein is CSVETSGYYEQYF.

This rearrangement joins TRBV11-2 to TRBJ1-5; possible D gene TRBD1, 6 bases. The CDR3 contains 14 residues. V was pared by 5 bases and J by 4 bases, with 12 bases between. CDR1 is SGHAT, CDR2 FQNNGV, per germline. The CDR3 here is CASSLGTQNQPQHF. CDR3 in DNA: TGTGCCAGCAGCCTCGGGACACAGAATCAGCCCCAGCATTTT.

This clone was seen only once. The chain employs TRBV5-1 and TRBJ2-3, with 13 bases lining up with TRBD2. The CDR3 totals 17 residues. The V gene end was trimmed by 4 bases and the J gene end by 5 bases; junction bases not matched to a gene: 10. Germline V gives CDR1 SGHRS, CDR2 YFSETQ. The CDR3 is CASSEKRTSGSEDTQYF. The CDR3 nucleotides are TGCGCCAGCAGCGAAAAGAGGACTAGCGGGAGTGAAGATACGCAGTATTTT. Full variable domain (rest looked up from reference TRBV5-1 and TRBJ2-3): KAGVTQTPRYLIKTRGQQVTLSCSPISGHRSVSWYQQTPGQGLQFLFEYFSETQRNKGNFPGRFSGRQFSNSRSEMNVSTLELGDSALYLCASSEKRTSGSEDTQYFGPGTRLTVL.

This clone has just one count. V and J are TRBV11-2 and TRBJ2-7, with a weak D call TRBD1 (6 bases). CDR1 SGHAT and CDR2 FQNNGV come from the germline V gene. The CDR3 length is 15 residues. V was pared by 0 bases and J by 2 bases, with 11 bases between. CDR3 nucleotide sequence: TGTGCCAGCAGCTTAGACGCAGGGGCGACCTACGAGCAGTACTTC. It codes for CASSLDAGATYEQYF.

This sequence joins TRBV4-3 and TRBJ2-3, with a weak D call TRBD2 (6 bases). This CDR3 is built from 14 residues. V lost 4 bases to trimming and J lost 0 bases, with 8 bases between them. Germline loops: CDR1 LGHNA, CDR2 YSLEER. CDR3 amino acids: CASSLGTSTDTQYF. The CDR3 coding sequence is TGCGCCAGCAGCCTTGGGACTAGCACAGATACGCAGTATTTT.

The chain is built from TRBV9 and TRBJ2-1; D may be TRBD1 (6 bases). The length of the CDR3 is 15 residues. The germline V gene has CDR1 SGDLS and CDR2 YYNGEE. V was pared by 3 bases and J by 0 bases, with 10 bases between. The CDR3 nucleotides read TGTGCCAGCAGCGGGACAGTCCACTCCTACAATGAGCAGTTCTTC. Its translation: CASSGTVHSYNEQFF.

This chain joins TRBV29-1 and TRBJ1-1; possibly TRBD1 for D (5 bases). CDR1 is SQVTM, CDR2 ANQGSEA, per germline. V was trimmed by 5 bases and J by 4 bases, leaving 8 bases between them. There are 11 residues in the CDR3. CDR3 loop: CSVRRGTEAFF. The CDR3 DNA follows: TGCAGCGTTAGAAGGGGCACTGAAGCTTTCTTT.

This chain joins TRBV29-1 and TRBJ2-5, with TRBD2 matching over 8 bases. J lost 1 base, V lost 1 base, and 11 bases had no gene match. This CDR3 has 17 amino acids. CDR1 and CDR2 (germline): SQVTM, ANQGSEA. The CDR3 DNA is TGCAGCGTTGAAGTTCTGAGGGCTAGCGGGCCCCAAGAGACCCAGTACTTC. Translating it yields CSVEVLRASGPQETQYF.

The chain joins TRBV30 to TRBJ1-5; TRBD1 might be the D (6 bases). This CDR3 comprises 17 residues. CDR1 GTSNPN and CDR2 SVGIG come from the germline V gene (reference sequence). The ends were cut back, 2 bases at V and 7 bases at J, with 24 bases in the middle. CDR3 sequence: CAWSTSIGRGVRQPQHF. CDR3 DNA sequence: TGTGCCTGGAGTACGTCAATTGGCAGGGGTGTTCGCCAGCCCCAGCATTTT.

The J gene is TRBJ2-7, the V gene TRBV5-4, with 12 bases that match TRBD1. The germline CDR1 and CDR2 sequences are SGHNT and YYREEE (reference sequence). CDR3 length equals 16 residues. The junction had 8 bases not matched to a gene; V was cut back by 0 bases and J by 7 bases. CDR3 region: CASSLVPGQGAGEQYF. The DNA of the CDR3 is TGTGCCAGCAGCTTGGTCCCGGGACAGGGGGCGGGTGAGCAGTACTTC.

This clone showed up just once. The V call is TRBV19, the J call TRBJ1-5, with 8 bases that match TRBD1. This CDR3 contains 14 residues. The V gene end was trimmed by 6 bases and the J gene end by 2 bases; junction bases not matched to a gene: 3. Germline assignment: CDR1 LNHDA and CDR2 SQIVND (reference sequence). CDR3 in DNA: TGTGCCAGTAGAATGACAGGGGGCAATCAGCCCCAGCATTTT. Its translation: CASRMTGGNQPQHF.

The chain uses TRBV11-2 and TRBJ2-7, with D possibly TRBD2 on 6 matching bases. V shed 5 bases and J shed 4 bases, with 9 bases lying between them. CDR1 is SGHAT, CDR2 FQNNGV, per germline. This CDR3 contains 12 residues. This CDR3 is CASSPGLYEQYF. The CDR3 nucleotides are TGTGCCAGCAGCCCCGGACTATACGAGCAGTACTTC.

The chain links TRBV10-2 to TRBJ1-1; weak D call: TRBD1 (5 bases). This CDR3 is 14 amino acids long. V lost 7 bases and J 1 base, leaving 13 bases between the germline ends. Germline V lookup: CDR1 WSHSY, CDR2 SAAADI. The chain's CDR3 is CASKRLGANTEAFF. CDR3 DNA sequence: TGCGCCAGCAAGAGATTAGGGGCGAACACTGAAGCTTTCTTT.

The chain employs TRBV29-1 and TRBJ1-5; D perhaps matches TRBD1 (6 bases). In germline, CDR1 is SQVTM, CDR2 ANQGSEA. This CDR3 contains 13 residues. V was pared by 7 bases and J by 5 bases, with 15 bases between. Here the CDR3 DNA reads TGCAGCGCTCAACAGGGTGGGGATCAGCCCCAGCATTTT. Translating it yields CSAQQGGDQPQHF. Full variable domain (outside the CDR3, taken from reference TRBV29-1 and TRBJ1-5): SAVISQKPSRDICQRGTSLTIQCQVDSQVTMMFWYRQQPGQSLTLIATANQGSEATYESGFVIDKFPISRPNLTFSTLTVSNMSPEDSSIYLCSAQQGGDQPQHFGDGTRLSIL.

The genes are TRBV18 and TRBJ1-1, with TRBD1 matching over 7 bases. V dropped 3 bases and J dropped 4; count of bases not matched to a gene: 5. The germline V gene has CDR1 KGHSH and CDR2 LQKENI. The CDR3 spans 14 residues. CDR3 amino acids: CASSPNRGVTEAFF. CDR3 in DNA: TGTGCCAGCTCACCGAACAGGGGTGTCACTGAAGCTTTCTTT.

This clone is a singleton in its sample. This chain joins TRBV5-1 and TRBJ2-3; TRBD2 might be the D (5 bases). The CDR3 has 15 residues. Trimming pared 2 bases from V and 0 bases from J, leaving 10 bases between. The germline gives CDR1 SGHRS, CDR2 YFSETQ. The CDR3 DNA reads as TGCGCCAGCAGCTTCGGAGGATCTAGCACAGATACGCAGTATTTT. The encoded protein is CASSFGGSSTDTQYF. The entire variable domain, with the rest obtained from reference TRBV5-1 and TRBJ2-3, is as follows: KAGVTQTPRYLIKTRGQQVTLSCSPISGHRSVSWYQQTPGQGLQFLFEYFSETQRNKGNFPGRFSGRQFSNSRSEMNVSTLELGDSALYLCASSFGGSSTDTQYFGPGTRLTVL.

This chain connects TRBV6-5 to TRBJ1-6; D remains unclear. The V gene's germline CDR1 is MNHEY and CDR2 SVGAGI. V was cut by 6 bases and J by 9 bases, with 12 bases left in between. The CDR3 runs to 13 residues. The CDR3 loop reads CASSPASRSPLHF. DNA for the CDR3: TGTGCCAGCAGCCCCGCAAGCCGTTCACCCCTCCACTTT.

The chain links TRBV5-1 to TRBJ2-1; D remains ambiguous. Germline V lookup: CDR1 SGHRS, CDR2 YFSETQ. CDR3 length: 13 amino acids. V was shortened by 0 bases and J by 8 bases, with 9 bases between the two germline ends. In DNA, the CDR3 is TGCGCCAGCAGCTTGGCAAGCGTGGATGAGCAGTTCTTC. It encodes CASSLASVDEQFF. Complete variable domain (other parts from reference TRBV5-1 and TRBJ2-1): KAGVTQTPRYLIKTRGQQVTLSCSPISGHRSVSWYQQTPGQGLQFLFEYFSETQRNKGNFPGRFSGRQFSNSRSEMNVSTLELGDSALYLCASSLASVDEQFFGPGTRLTVL.